This T cell receptor (beta chain) was obtained from a study of blood T cell repertoires in COVID-19. About the study: Some COVID-19 samples were acute and others convalescent; all came from the United States, Italy and Spain.

Germline V CDR1 and CDR2: SGHRS, YFSETQ. V was cut by 4 bases and J by 0 bases, with 10 bases left in between. The CDR3 length is 14 residues. Original handling: Nucleated cell number was recorded as an estimate derived from reference gene primer amplification. Some clones are missing from TCRdb's copy, which holds only in-frame ones; the method was immunoSEQ multiplex PCR. V, J and clone size reflect that table, while D and trimming were determined from the DNA. Here the sample spans some 300,000 clones, about 90% being singletons. This clonotype was sampled from a woman aged 40-49 years with COVID-19, enrolled during active disease. The material sequenced was peripheral blood. The rearrangement links TRBV5-1 to TRBJ1-2; D is perhaps TRBD1 (5 bases). The CDR3 region is CASSRDLSNYGYTF. CDR3 DNA: TGCGCCAGCAGCAGGGACTTATCTAACTATGGCTACACCTTC.